A single sample gave rise to the 2 T cell receptor beta chains below, sequenced in a study of T cell changes during pregnancy in multiple sclerosis. Generated by immunoSEQ multiplex PCR, the TCRdb table keeps only in-frame clones and is missing some. Here the sample spans tens of thousands of clones, around 90% being singletons. The source was peripheral blood, collected before pregnancy. These TCRs come from a female donor with multiple sclerosis, enrolled in a pregnancy study.

This chain joins TRBV11-3 and TRBJ2-1; D perhaps matches TRBD1 (6 bases). This CDR3 spans 13 amino acids. V was cut by 2 bases and J by 16 bases, with 18 bases left in between. The germline gives CDR1 SGHNT, CDR2 YENEEA. The CDR3 nucleotides read TGTGCCAGCAGCTTAAACGTACAGGGCTCCCTATTCTTC. Amino acid sequence: CASSLNVQGSLFF.

In this sample, this clone turned up once. This rearrangement joins TRBV4-1 to TRBJ2-7; tentative D call: TRBD1 (5 bases). CDR1 MGHRA and CDR2 YSYEKL come from the germline V gene. Trimming removed 3 bases at V and 0 bases at J, with 15 bases between. The CDR3 runs 16 residues. DNA for the CDR3: TGCGCCAGCAGCCAGGAATCTGGGGCTGGCTCCTACGAGCAGTACTTC. Its translation: CASSQESGAGSYEQYF.